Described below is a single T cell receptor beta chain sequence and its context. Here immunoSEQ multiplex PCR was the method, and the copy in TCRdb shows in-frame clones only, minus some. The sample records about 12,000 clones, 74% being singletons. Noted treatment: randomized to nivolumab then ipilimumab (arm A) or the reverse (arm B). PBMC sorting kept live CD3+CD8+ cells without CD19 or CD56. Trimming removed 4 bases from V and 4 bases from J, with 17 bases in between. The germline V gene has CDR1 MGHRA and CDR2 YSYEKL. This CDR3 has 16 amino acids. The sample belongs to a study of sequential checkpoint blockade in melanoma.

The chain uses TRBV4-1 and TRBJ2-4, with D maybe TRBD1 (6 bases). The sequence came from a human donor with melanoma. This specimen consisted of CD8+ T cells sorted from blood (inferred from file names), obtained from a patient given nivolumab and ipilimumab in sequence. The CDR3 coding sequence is TGCGCCAGCAGCCCAGTCTACGGACAGCGGAAAAACATTCAGTACTTC. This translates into CASSPVYGQRKNIQYF.